The entry that follows covers one TCR beta chain sequence. The specificity of this receptor is unknown. No base-level quality is on record; no much larger clone is a single base apart. The sample originates from a study of blood T cell repertoires in COVID-19 (dated by TCRdb to about 2020). In terms of the full investigation: The collaborator samples originated in the United States, Italy and Spain and spanned the acute and convalescent phases of COVID-19. The prospective study material was composed of cDNA or gDNA derived from T cells, B-cell-depleted T cells, or PBMCs. The dataset comprised deeply sampled blood TCRbeta repertoires from subjects exposed to, actively infected with, or recovered from COVID-19. The repertoires were released in a freely available public database intended as a resource for research on the immune response to SARS-CoV-2. The samples were drawn from two sources: the first 160 participants of the ongoing ImmuneRACE study, and 950 to 1,500 subjects contributed by 6 global collaborators. A de-identified subject ID, COVID-19 status, age in years and sex were almost always included in the sample metadata. Where available, HLA class I and class II types were taken from metadata supplied by the sample provider and were not determined by assay-based typing.

The collaborating institutions used their own protocols to collect whole blood in K2EDTA tubes. For TCRbeta analysis, collaborators shipped samples as frozen whole blood, isolated PBMCs, or DNA extracted from either of those sample types. The study at large found these results: The amount of clinical and demographic metadata varied by source and participant and was provided uncurated.

TCRbeta CDR3 regions were amplified from genomic DNA using the immunoSEQ Assay, a bias-controlled multiplex PCR. The original pipeline was this. Within the assay, amplification of reference gene primers was used to estimate how many nucleated cells each sample contained. To quantify the absolute abundance of each unique TCRbeta CDR3 rearrangement, sequence reads were collapsed and filtered. For each sample, productive Simpson clonality was calculated by taking the square root of Simpson's diversity index across productive rearrangements. In TCRdb, the immuneACCESS table is reduced to in-frame sequences with V and J assigned. These tables do not hold every clone; where another copy was compared, an unresolved V gene accounts for under half, and the others remain unexplained. D and trimming were read from the DNA, whereas the V and J calls and clone size are those reported in that table. Counted in this sample were around 37,000 clones; 87% of them appeared once. In total, the top ten clones hold about 1.9% of the sample.

Measured from the cysteine to the phenylalanine, the CDR3 is 14 residues long. Only the CDR3 DNA is retained, 42 bases long and in frame from the first base. Looking up the germline V gene yields CDR1 LGHNA and CDR2 YSLEER. Trimming removed 5 bases from V and 7 bases from J, leaving 15 bases between the germline ends. Sequencing was performed on peripheral blood. The rearranged chain carries TRBV4-3 and TRBJ2-1; matching of 6 bases hints at TRBD2 as the D gene. The clonotype comes from a man aged 45-65 years with active or convalescent COVID-19. The CDR3 reads CASSWRAAGNEQFF. The DNA sequence is as follows: TGCGCCAGCAGCTGGAGGGCCGCGGGGAATGAGCAGTTCTTC.